This T cell receptor beta chain was sequenced in a study of blood T cell repertoires in COVID-19. This CDR3 has 15 residues. CDR1 is PRHDT and CDR2 is FYEKMQ in the germline V gene (reference sequence). Trimming took 1 base from V and 0 from J; bases not matched to a gene: 2. Clones were sequenced by immunoSEQ multiplex PCR, and TCRdb holds only the in-frame ones, with some missing. The sample includes roughly 120,000 clones, about 85% of them seen just once. This clone was counted a few times. The specimen sequenced was peripheral blood. V usage is TRBV13 and J usage is TRBJ2-7; TRBD1 matches 8 bases. This clonotype was sampled from a man aged 35 to 55 with acute or convalescent COVID-19. The CDR3 protein is CASSLVTGASYEQYF. As DNA, the CDR3 is TGTGCCAGCAGCTTAGTGACAGGGGCCTCCTACGAGCAGTACTTC.